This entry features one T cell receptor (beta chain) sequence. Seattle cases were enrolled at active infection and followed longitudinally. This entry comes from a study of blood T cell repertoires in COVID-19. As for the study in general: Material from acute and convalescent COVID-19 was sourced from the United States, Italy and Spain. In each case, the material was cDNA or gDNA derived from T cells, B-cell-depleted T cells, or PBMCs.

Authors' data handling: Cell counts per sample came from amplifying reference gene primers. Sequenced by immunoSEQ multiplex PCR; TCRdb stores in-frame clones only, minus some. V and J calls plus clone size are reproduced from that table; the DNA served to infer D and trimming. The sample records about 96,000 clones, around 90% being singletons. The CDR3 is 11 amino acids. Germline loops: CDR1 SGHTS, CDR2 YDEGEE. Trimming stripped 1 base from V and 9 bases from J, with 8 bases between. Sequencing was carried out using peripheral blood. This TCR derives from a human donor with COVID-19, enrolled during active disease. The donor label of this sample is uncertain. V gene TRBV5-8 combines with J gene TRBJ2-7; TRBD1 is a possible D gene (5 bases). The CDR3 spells CASSLRQLQYF. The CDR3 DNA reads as TGTGCCAGCAGCTTGAGACAGCTGCAGTACTTC. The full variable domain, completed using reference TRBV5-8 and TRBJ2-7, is EAGVTQSPTHLIKTRGQQATLRCSPISGHTSVYWYQQALGLGLQFLLWYDEGEERNRGNFPPRFSGRQFPNYSSELNVNALELEDSALYLCASSLRQLQYFGPGTRLTVT.